This is a list of T cell receptor beta chains from one sample in a study of early T cells in non-severe SARS-CoV-2 infection. MiXCR, run by TCRdb on the 5' RACE reads, gives a single entry per CDR3 protein. The data contain about 64,000 distinct CDR3 sequences, around 12% of them singletons. This sample comprised whole blood, obtained at baseline. The source is an adult who was a healthcare worker with PCR-confirmed SARS-CoV-2 infection or an uninfected control (not recorded which). The CDR3 runs from the conserved cysteine through the conserved F or W.

v_gene,j_gene,CDR3aa
TRBV19,TRBJ2-4,CASSDKAKNIQYF
TRBV2,TRBJ2-1,CASSDEASGREEQFF
TRBV29-1,TRBJ2-7,CSVFGQGASYEQYF
TRBV3-1,TRBJ1-1,CASSQGRNRVNTEAFF
TRBV7-2,TRBJ2-2,CASSLGGTATGELFF
TRBV13,TRBJ1-2,CASSPARSHYGYTF
TRBV20-1,TRBJ2-1,CSAPGGRLEQFF
TRBV7-2,TRBJ1-3,CASTPTGEAGNTIYF
TRBV7-9,TRBJ1-5,CASSSTVAYQPQHF
TRBV4-3,TRBJ2-1,CASSQTGAGTYNEQFF
TRBV27,TRBJ2-7,CASSKRSGGSYEQYF
TRBV12-3/TRBV12-4,TRBJ1-1,CASSSTLGNTEAFF
TRBV12-3/TRBV12-4,TRBJ2-1,CASSPTSRGANEQFF
TRBV28,TRBJ1-5,CASSLVNGGSNQPQHF
TRBV4-3,TRBJ2-7,CASSQDSSGSYEQYF
TRBV5-1,TRBJ2-1,CASSPGDPWNEQFF
TRBV20-1,TRBJ2-3,CSARDEGTSLREQYTQYF
TRBV5-5,TRBJ1-1,CASSSWTGNTEAFF
TRBV20-1,TRBJ1-5,CSARVRGGNQPQHF
TRBV5-1,TRBJ2-3,CASSSVGGNTDTQYF
TRBV11-2,TRBJ1-1,CASSRQGRSGPNTEAFF
TRBV29-1,TRBJ2-7,CSVFGTGTYEQYF
TRBV10-1,TRBJ1-3,CASSTGTAGNTIYF
TRBV7-2,TRBJ2-2,CASSFRTGSNTGELFF
TRBV2,TRBJ1-5,CASSEGTGGADQPQHF
TRBV20-1,TRBJ2-7,CSGSAEYEQYF
TRBV5-1,TRBJ1-2,CASSPGSGWRYGYTF
TRBV7-9,TRBJ2-5,CASSSTEAETQYF
TRBV4-3,TRBJ1-1,CASSQAGRPMNTEAFF
TRBV4-2,TRBJ2-7,CASSQEGQGGSEQYF
TRBV7-8,TRBJ1-3,CASSLTVGNTIYF
TRBV18,TRBJ2-1,CASSLDLDEQFF
TRBV24-1,TRBJ2-1,CATSDPQNEQFF
TRBV11-2,TRBJ1-3,CASSRRGGGNTIYF
TRBV20-1,TRBJ2-7,CSARDSTDNSYEQYF
TRBV20-1,TRBJ1-5,CSAQTVVGNQPQHF
TRBV4-3,TRBJ2-7,CASSQGYASAGTYEQYF
TRBV3-1,TRBJ2-1,CASSQVVTSVEQFF
TRBV9,TRBJ1-1,CASSVALNTEAFF
TRBV5-1,TRBJ1-5,CASSLDGLEDQPQHF
TRBV12-3/TRBV12-4,TRBJ2-1,CASSPRLAGNEQFF
TRBV15,TRBJ1-2,CATSRDTANPNYGYTF